A single sample gave rise to the 14 T cell receptor beta chains below, sequenced in a study of regulatory T cells in long-lasting Graves disease. Documented time point: newly diagnosed GD, antithyroid drugs for less than 3 months. PBMC-derived RNA was used for the TCR library. According to the study, TCR beta libraries were built with iRepertoire HTBI primers and CDR3-region Arm-PCR. A single record per CDR3 protein comes from TCRdb applying MiXCR to the multiplex PCR reads. The table has 200,000 to 250,000 distinct CDR3 sequences, around 16% seen once. Material: peripheral blood mononuclear cells (PBMCs), obtained at new diagnosis, from a patient treated with antithyroid drugs. These receptors came from a female donor with Graves disease.

J is TRBJ1-4 and V is TRBV6-1; maybe TRBD1 (6 bases). V lost 6 bases, J lost 5 bases, and 13 bases lay in between. CDR3 length equals 14 residues. Germline V gene data show CDR1 as MNHNS and CDR2 as SASEGT. Written as DNA, the CDR3 is TGTGCCAGCAGCCCAGGGGCTCCCAATGAAAAACTGTTTTTT. Its translation: CASSPGAPNEKLFF.

This clonotype came up many times. This chain links TRBV11-3 with TRBJ2-2, with TRBD2 matching 13 bases. The CDR3 extends over 16 amino acids. Germline-derived CDR1 and CDR2 are SGHNT and YENEEA. V lost 6 bases to trimming and J lost 6 bases; unmatched junction nucleotides: 7. This CDR3 reads CASRGTSGMHAGELFF. In nucleotides, the CDR3 is TGTGCCAGCAGAGGGACTAGCGGGATGCACGCCGGGGAGCTGTTTTTT.

This clonotype was seen many times. J is TRBJ2-7 and V is TRBV12-3 or TRBV12-4; D unresolved. V dropped 6 bases and J dropped 6 bases, with 12 bases sitting between them. This CDR3 is 12 amino acids long. The CDR3 coding sequence is TGTGCCAGCAGCTCAGTTCTCGGCGAGCAGTACTTC. Translating it yields CASSSVLGEQYF.

CDR3 sequence (DNA): TGTGCCAGCAGTTTGGGACTAGCGGGATCGGCCGGGTACGAGCAGTACTTC. Translating it yields CASSLGLAGSAGYEQYF. The chain uses TRBV28 and TRBJ2-5, with 13 nucleotides matching TRBD2. The J call may be in error: the DNA end matches TRBJ2-7 better. Germline CDR1 is MDHEN and CDR2 is SYDVKM. CDR3 size: 17 residues.

This clonotype was detected a few times. The chain recombines TRBV7-3 with TRBJ1-4; 7 bases map to TRBD1. Germline V gene data show CDR1 as SGHTA and CDR2 as FQGTGA. After removal of 4 bases from V and 11 bases from J, the junction contained 7 bases not matched to a gene. The CDR3 loop spans 13 amino acids. In DNA, the CDR3 is TGTGCCAGCAGCTCCCAGGGGGGGGGGAAACTGTTTTTT. This gives the protein CASSSQGGGKLFF. The complete variable domain, with remaining parts taken from reference TRBV7-3 and TRBJ1-4, reads GAGVSQTPSNKVTEKGKYVELRCDPISGHTALYWYRQSLGQGPEFLIYFQGTGAADDSGLPNDRFFAVRPEGSVSTLKIQRTERGDSAVYLCASSSQGGGKLFFGSGTQLSVL.

This clonotype was counted a single time. The chain has TRBV12-3 or TRBV12-4 and TRBJ1-1; perhaps TRBD1 as D (5 bases). The CDR3 covers 14 residues. Trimming stripped 3 bases from V and 10 bases from J, with 18 bases between. The CDR3 sequence: CASSFSPREMGAFF. In DNA form, the CDR3 reads TGTGCCAGCAGTTTTTCACCCAGGGAAATGGGAGCTTTCTTT.

This clonotype was found a few times. The chain uses TRBV5-1 and TRBJ1-1; the D is unclear. Germline V gene sequence: CDR1 SGHRS, CDR2 YFSETQ. The germline V and J ends were trimmed by 4 bases and 5 bases, with 15 bases remaining between them. This CDR3 has 14 amino acids. The CDR3 region is CASSPLRAWTEAFF. As DNA, the CDR3 is TGCGCCAGCAGCCCGCTGAGGGCGTGGACTGAAGCTTTCTTT.

This clonotype was counted many times. CDR3 in amino acids: CASSRPGTRGSNEQFF. The CDR3 DNA reads as TGTGCCAGCAGCCGGCCCGGGACTAGAGGCTCTAATGAGCAGTTCTTC. The chain joins TRBV13 to TRBJ2-1; 8 positions match TRBD2. The ends lost 5 bases at V and 7 bases at J; junction bases unmatched: 13. Germline values: CDR1 PRHDT, CDR2 FYEKMQ (reference sequence). The CDR3 is made up of 16 amino acids.

This clonotype was seen at least ten times. The gene calls are TRBV11-2 and TRBJ2-1; 12 bases line up with TRBD2. Losses at the gene ends were 4 bases for V and 10 bases for J; bases not matched to a gene: 8. Germline CDR1 reads SGHAT; CDR2 reads FQNNGV. This CDR3 is built from 15 residues. The CDR3 sequence is CASSSQGLAGGEQFF. The CDR3 DNA follows: TGTGCCAGCAGCTCCCAGGGGCTAGCGGGAGGGGAGCAGTTCTTC.

This clonotype showed up many times. CDR3 sequence (DNA): TGTGCCAGCAGTTCTCTGCGGGGGTCTTCCCCCTACGAGCAGTACTTC. Translating it yields CASSSLRGSSPYEQYF. The chain carries TRBV27 and TRBJ2-7, with TRBD2 identical over 7 bases. Looked up from germline, CDR1 is MNHEY and CDR2 is SMNVEV (reference sequence). There are 16 residues in the CDR3. Germline trimming cut 4 bases from V and 2 bases from J; bases unmatched to any gene: 11.

The chain employs TRBV7-6 and TRBJ2-2; the D gene is possibly TRBD1 (6 bases). V shed 1 base and J shed 6 bases, with 15 bases lying between them. This CDR3 has 16 amino acids. Germline CDR1 and CDR2: SGHVS and FNYEAQ. CDR3 sequence: CASSLELQGVAGELFF. In nucleotides, the CDR3 is TGTGCCAGCAGCTTAGAACTACAGGGTGTCGCCGGGGAGCTGTTTTTT.

This clonotype was recorded many times. V usage is TRBV11-2 and J usage is TRBJ2-1; D is perhaps TRBD1 (6 bases). CDR3 length: 15 amino acids. Germline loops: CDR1 SGHAT, CDR2 FQNNGV. The germline V and J ends were trimmed by 4 bases and 9 bases, with 19 bases remaining between them. DNA of the CDR3: TGTGCCAGCAGCTCGACCATGGGGGCCCGAACTGAGCAGTTCTTC. This translates into CASSSTMGARTEQFF.

This clonotype was seen ten or more times. This chain links TRBV9 with TRBJ1-5; D may be TRBD1 (5 bases). Between the trimmed V and J ends, which lost 0 bases and 4 bases, there was a span of 11 bases. Per the germline V gene, CDR1 is SGDLS and CDR2 is YYNGEE. The length of the CDR3 is 15 residues. The CDR3 protein is CASSVEGAKNQPQHF. The DNA of the CDR3 is TGTGCCAGCAGCGTAGAAGGGGCGAAAAATCAGCCCCAGCATTTT. Complete variable domain (other parts from reference TRBV9 and TRBJ1-5): DSGVTQTPKHLITATGQRVTLRCSPRSGDLSVYWYQQSLDQGLQFLIQYYNGEERAKGNILERFSAQQFPDLHSELNLSSLELGDSALYFCASSVEGAKNQPQHFGDGTRLSIL.

This clonotype has a count of ten or more. The genes are TRBV5-1 and TRBJ2-1; 12 bases match TRBD2. The CDR3 loop spans 17 amino acids. From germline, CDR1 is SGHRS and CDR2 YFSETQ. The V gene end was trimmed by 0 bases and the J gene end by 5 bases; junction bases not matched to a gene: 6. The CDR3 region is CASSLGRLAGDDNEQFF. For the CDR3, the DNA is TGCGCCAGCAGCTTGGGCCGACTAGCGGGAGACGACAATGAGCAGTTCTTC.